This entry lists 23 T cell receptor beta chains sequenced from one sample in a study of T cell responses to AZD1222 COVID-19 vaccine. Clones were read by immunoSEQ multiplex PCR, and TCRdb kept only the in-frame ones, dropping some. The profile shows about 150,000 clones, about 91% of them singletons. The sequencing used peripheral blood, collected on day 0 of AZD1222 vaccination. These TCRs come from an adult in good health.

J is TRBJ2-1 and V is TRBV6-5, with TRBD2 identical over 8 bases. Per germline, CDR1 MNHEY and CDR2 SVGAGI. The CDR3 contains 14 residues. With V trimmed by 7 bases and J by 0 bases, 2 bases remained unmatched. DNA for the CDR3: TGTGCCAGCACGACTAGCGACTCCTACAATGAGCAGTTCTTC. It codes for CASTTSDSYNEQFF.

The V call is TRBV19, the J call TRBJ1-2; 10 bases align to TRBD1. Germline V gene lookup returns CDR1 LNHDA and CDR2 SQIVND (reference sequence). The CDR3 runs 14 residues. V lost 5 bases to trimming and J lost 6 bases; unmatched junction nucleotides: 6. CDR3 DNA: TGTGCCAGTAGTGCCGGGACAGGGGTTGATGGCTACACCTTC. It codes for CASSAGTGVDGYTF.

This sequence joins TRBV5-6 and TRBJ1-2; 8 bases line up with TRBD1. The CDR3 has 14 residues. CDR1 SGHDT and CDR2 YYEEEE come from the germline V gene. The V gene end was trimmed by 1 base and the J gene end by 3 bases; junction bases not matched to a gene: 2. CDR3 nucleotide sequence: TGTGCCAGCAGCTTGACCAGGGGGCACTATGGCTACACCTTC. Protein sequence: CASSLTRGHYGYTF.

V gene TRBV6-4 combines with J gene TRBJ2-1, with TRBD1 matching 7 bases. The CDR3 contains 14 residues. V dropped 4 bases and J dropped 4; count of bases not matched to a gene: 4. Per the germline V gene, CDR1 is MRHNA and CDR2 is SNTAGT. The CDR3 bases are TGTGCCAGCAGTGGAGGGGGCTTATACAATGAGCAGTTCTTC. Translation gives CASSGGGLYNEQFF.

This clone has just one count. The V call is TRBV2, the J call TRBJ1-4; D ambiguous. V was pared by 6 bases and J by 0 bases, with 11 bases between. The CDR3 contains 15 residues. Germline CDR1 reads SNHLY; CDR2 reads FYNNEI. The chain's CDR3 is CASRVDSTTNEKLFF. DNA of the CDR3: TGTGCCAGCAGAGTAGACTCAACAACTAATGAAAAACTGTTTTTT.

This chain joins TRBV28 and TRBJ1-2, with a possible D match to TRBD1 (5 bases). The CDR3 runs 15 residues. CDR1 MDHEN and CDR2 SYDVKM come from the germline V gene. The V and J ends lost 3 bases and 8 bases respectively, with 19 bases between them. CDR3 DNA sequence: TGTGCCAGCAGTTTTCCCTTCGGGACGGCTGGCGGCTACACCTTC. It yields the protein CASSFPFGTAGGYTF.

This chain connects TRBV19 to TRBJ1-1; 8 bases agree with TRBD1. Germline V lookup: CDR1 LNHDA, CDR2 SQIVND (reference sequence). The CDR3 loop spans 16 amino acids. Losses at the gene ends were 3 bases for V and 1 base for J; bases not matched to a gene: 7. The CDR3 spells CASSMWTGRGNTEAFF. The DNA of the CDR3 is TGTGCCAGTAGTATGTGGACAGGGAGGGGGAACACTGAAGCTTTCTTT.

The CDR3 loop reads CASSLGLAEQETQYF. DNA of the CDR3: TGTGCCAGCAGCTTAGGGCTAGCGGAGCAAGAGACCCAGTACTTC. This chain connects TRBV11-2 to TRBJ2-5; 7 bases align to TRBD2. The germline gives CDR1 SGHAT, CDR2 FQNNGV. This CDR3 is built from 15 residues. The ends lost 1 base at V and 2 bases at J; junction bases unmatched: 4.

This clone appeared a single time. The chain employs TRBV4-1 and TRBJ1-2; maybe TRBD1 (5 bases). Germline V lookup: CDR1 MGHRA, CDR2 YSYEKL. V gave up 0 bases and J gave up 1 base, with 12 bases separating them. The CDR3 has 16 amino acids. Here the CDR3 reads CASSQEPYQGNYGYTF. CDR3 DNA: TGCGCCAGCAGCCAAGAGCCTTACCAGGGTAACTATGGCTACACCTTC.

The chain combines TRBV3-1 (or the pseudogene TRBV3-2) with TRBJ2-1; tentatively, D is TRBD1 (5 bases). CDR3 size: 14 residues. Germline V gene data show CDR1 as LGHDT and CDR2 as YNNKEL (reference sequence). V lost 7 bases and J 4 bases, leaving 14 bases between the germline ends. The CDR3 is CASNLPTEYNEQFF. CDR3 nucleotides: TGTGCCAGCAACCTACCGACAGAATACAATGAGCAGTTCTTC.

This clone was recorded a few times. The chain carries TRBV6-5 and TRBJ2-1; a possible D gene is TRBD2 (6 bases). CDR1 MNHEY and CDR2 SVGAGI come from the germline V gene. V lost 8 bases to trimming and J lost 0 bases, with 14 bases between them. The CDR3 runs 15 residues. The CDR3 bases are TGTGCCAGCCGTACTAGCTTTGCCTCCTACAATGAGCAGTTCTTC. Encoded protein: CASRTSFASYNEQFF.

V is TRBV2 and J is TRBJ2-1, with 7 bases lining up with TRBD2. The trim removed 3 bases at V and 1 base at J, leaving 12 bases unmatched. CDR3 length: 18 amino acids. Germline V lookup: CDR1 SNHLY, CDR2 FYNNEI. In DNA form, the CDR3 reads TGTGCCAGCAGTGACTACGTTCTAGCGGCCCTTTCCTACAATGAGCAGTTCTTC. Amino acid sequence: CASSDYVLAALSYNEQFF.

V gene TRBV7-9 combines with J gene TRBJ1-5; maybe TRBD1 (5 bases). The CDR3 totals 15 residues. CDR1 SEHNR and CDR2 FQNEAQ come from the germline V gene (reference sequence). V was shortened by 2 bases and J by 3 bases, with 11 bases between the two germline ends. Here the CDR3 reads CASSLSDSYNQPQHF. CDR3 nucleotide sequence: TGTGCCAGCAGCTTATCTGACAGCTACAATCAGCCCCAGCATTTT.

The chain couples TRBV4-2 to TRBJ1-4; D is perhaps TRBD1 (5 bases). The CDR3 length is 14 residues. The germline V gene has CDR1 LGHNA and CDR2 YNFKEQ. Trimming took 6 bases from V and 7 from J, leaving 15 bases between them. This CDR3 is CASSGGGGREKLFF. The CDR3 nucleotides are TGTGCCAGCAGTGGGGGGGGTGGTCGTGAAAAACTGTTTTTT.

The V and J genes are TRBV6-5 and TRBJ1-1, with 8 positions matching TRBD1. The CDR3 runs 15 residues. Germline CDR1 is MNHEY and CDR2 is SVGAGI. The trim removed 5 bases at V and 0 bases at J, leaving 5 bases unmatched. The CDR3 DNA follows: TGTGCCAGCAGTACACGACAGGGGATGAACACTGAAGCTTTCTTT. The encoded protein is CASSTRQGMNTEAFF.

V is TRBV19 and J is TRBJ1-3, with 9 bases fitting TRBD1. From germline, CDR1 is LNHDA and CDR2 SQIVND (reference sequence). The V segment lost 6 bases and the J segment 2 bases; nucleotides outside the gene matches: 14. The CDR3 totals 18 residues. CDR3 coding DNA: TGTGCCAGTAGCCCGGGACAGGGCTCCTTTTTAGCTGGAAACACCATATATTTT. It codes for CASSPGQGSFLAGNTIYF.

The chain combines TRBV7-2 with TRBJ1-3; 7 bases line up with TRBD1. There are 15 residues in the CDR3. Trimming cost V 4 bases and J 0 bases; bases outside gene matches: 3. Germline V gene sequence: CDR1 SGHTA, CDR2 FQGNSA. The CDR3 loop reads CASSSRQGSGNTIYF. CDR3 sequence (DNA): TGTGCCAGCAGCTCCCGACAGGGCTCTGGAAACACCATATATTTT.

J is TRBJ1-6 and V is TRBV30; 7 nucleotides agree with TRBD1. This CDR3 contains 13 residues. Germline V gene lookup returns CDR1 GTSNPN and CDR2 SVGIG (reference sequence). V shed 2 bases and J 8 bases; nucleotides not matched to a gene: 3. The CDR3 DNA is TGTGCCTGGAGTTCCAGGGGGGATTCACCCCTCCACTTT. It is translated as CAWSSRGDSPLHF.

The CDR3 DNA reads as TGTGCCAGCAGTTTATCAGGGATGCATGGCTACACCTTC. As protein: CASSLSGMHGYTF. This chain joins TRBV12-3 or TRBV12-4 and TRBJ1-2; D may be TRBD1 (5 bases). The length of the CDR3 is 13 residues. With 2 bases removed from V and 6 bases from J, the gap between germline ends came to 10 bases.

This clone was seen a handful of times. The chain uses TRBV6-2 or TRBV6-3 and TRBJ1-3; maybe TRBD1 (5 bases). The CDR3 sequence is 16 residues long. CDR1 and CDR2 from the germline V gene are MNHEY and SVGEGT. Trimming removed 3 bases from V and 0 bases from J, with 12 bases in between. CDR3 loop: CASSYPRVDSGNTIYF. As DNA, the CDR3 is TGTGCCAGCAGTTATCCCAGGGTTGACTCTGGAAACACCATATATTTT.

The chain uses TRBV7-2 and TRBJ2-7; D is unclear. The V gene lost 4 bases and the J gene lost 2 bases, with 9 bases spanning the gap. This CDR3 spans 13 amino acids. Germline CDR1 is SGHTA and CDR2 is FQGNSA. The CDR3 spells CASSYEPAYEQYF. The CDR3 DNA reads TGTGCCAGCAGCTACGAGCCGGCCTACGAGCAGTACTTC.

V is TRBV6-4 and J is TRBJ2-1; 7 bases are shared with TRBD1. The CDR3 runs 14 residues. Trimming cost V 3 bases and J 5 bases; bases outside gene matches: 4. The V gene's germline CDR1 is MRHNA and CDR2 SNTAGT. CDR3 residues: CASSEEGGHNEQFF. The CDR3 DNA follows: TGTGCCAGCAGTGAAGAAGGGGGCCACAATGAGCAGTTCTTC.

This sequence joins TRBV19 and TRBJ1-5, with D unclear. Deletions cut 7 bases from V and 0 bases from J, with 16 bases between. From germline, CDR1 is LNHDA and CDR2 SQIVND (reference sequence). The CDR3 has 16 amino acids. This CDR3 reads CASKVQGRHSNQPQHF. CDR3 in DNA: TGTGCCAGTAAAGTGCAAGGGCGACATAGCAATCAGCCCCAGCATTTT.